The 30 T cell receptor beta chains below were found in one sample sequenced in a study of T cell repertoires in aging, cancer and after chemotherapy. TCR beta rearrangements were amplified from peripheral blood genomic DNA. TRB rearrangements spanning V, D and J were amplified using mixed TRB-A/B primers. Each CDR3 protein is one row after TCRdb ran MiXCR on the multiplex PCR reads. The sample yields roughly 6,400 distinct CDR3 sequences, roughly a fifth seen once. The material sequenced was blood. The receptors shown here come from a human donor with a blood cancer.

The CDR3, as DNA: TGCGCCAGCAGCCAACAGACAGGTGGCTACACCTTC. Translation: CASSQQTGGYTF. This sequence joins TRBV4-3 and TRBJ1-2; D is possibly TRBD1 (6 bases). The CDR3 sequence is 12 residues long. V was clipped by 2 bases and J by 7 bases, with 8 bases between them. CDR1 and CDR2 (germline): LGHNA, YSLEER.

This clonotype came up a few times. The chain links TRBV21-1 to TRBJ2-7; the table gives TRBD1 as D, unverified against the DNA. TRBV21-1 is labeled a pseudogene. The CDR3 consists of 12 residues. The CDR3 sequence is CASSKQGSEQYF. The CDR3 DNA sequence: TGTGCCAGCAGCAAACAGGGTTCCGAGCAGTACTTC.

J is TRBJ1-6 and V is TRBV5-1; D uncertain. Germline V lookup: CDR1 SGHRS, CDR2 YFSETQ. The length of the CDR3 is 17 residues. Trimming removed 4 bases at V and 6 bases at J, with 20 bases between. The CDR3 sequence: CASSPHWSQRANSPLHF. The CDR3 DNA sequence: TGCGCCAGCAGCCCCCATTGGTCGCAGCGGGCTAATTCACCCCTCCACTTT.

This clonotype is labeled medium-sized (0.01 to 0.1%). The CDR3 is CATSRARTDYGYTF. Written as DNA, the CDR3 is TGTGCCACCAGCAGAGCACGGACAGATTATGGCTACACCTTC. The genes are TRBV15 and TRBJ1-2, with D possibly TRBD1 on 6 matching bases. CDR1 is LNHNV and CDR2 is YYDKDF in the germline V gene (reference sequence). The CDR3 consists of 14 residues. Trimming stripped 1 base from V and 5 bases from J, with 11 bases between.

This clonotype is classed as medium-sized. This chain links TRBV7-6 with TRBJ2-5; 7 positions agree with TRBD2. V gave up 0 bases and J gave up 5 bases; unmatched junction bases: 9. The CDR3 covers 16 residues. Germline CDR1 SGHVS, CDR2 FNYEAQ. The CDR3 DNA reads TGTGCCAGCAGCTTAGCGCCCCGCGGGGGTGAGGAGACCCAGTACTTC. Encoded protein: CASSLAPRGGEETQYF. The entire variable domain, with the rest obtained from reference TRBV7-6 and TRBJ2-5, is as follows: GAGVSQSPRYKVTKRGQDVALRCDPISGHVSLYWYRQALGQGPEFLTYFNYEAQQDKSGLPNDRFSAERPEGSISTLTIQRTEQRDSAMYRCASSLAPRGGEETQYFGPGTRLLVL.

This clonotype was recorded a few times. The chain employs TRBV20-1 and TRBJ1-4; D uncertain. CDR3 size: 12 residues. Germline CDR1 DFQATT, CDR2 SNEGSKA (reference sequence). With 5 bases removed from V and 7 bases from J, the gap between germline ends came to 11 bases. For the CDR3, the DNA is TGCAGTGCTGGCCAAGGTACTGAAAAACTGTTTTTT. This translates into CSAGQGTEKLFF.

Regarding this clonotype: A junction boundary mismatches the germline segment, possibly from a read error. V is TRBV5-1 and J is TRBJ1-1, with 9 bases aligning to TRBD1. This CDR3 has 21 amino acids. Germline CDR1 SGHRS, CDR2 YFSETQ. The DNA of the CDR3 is TGTGCCAGAAGCCCCGTGTGTCGGGTGAGCATACAGGGGGCCATGCACACTGAAGCTTTCTTT. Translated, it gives CARSPVCRVSIQGAMHTEAFF.

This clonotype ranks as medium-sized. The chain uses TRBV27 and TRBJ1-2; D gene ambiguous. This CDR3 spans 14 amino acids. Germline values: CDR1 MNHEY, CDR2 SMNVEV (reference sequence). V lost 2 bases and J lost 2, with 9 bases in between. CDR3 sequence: CASSLVGRNYGYTF. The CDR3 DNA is TGTGCCAGCAGTTTAGTTGGACGGAACTATGGCTACACCTTC.

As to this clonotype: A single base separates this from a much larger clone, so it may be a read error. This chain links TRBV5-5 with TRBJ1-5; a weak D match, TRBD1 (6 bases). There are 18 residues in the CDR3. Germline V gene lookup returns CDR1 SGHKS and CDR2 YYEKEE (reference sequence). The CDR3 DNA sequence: TGTGCCAGCAGCTCGATAATACAGGGTGCGGGGGGCAATCAGCCCCAGCGTTTT. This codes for CASSSIIQGAGGNQPQRF.

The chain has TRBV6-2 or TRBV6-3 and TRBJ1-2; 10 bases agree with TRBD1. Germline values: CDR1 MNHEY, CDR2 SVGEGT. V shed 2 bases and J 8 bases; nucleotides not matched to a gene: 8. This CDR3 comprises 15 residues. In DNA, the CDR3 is TGTGCCAGCAGTTACGGGTTCGGGACAGGGGAGGGCTACACCTTC. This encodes CASSYGFGTGEGYTF.

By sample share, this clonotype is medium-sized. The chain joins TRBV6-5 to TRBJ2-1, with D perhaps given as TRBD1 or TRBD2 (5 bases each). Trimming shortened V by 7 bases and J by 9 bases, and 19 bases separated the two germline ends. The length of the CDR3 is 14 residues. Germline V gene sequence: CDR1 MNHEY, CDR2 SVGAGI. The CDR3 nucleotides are TGTGCCAGCACAAAAGGGGCCGGGACGGCTGAGCAGTTCTTC. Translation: CASTKGAGTAEQFF.

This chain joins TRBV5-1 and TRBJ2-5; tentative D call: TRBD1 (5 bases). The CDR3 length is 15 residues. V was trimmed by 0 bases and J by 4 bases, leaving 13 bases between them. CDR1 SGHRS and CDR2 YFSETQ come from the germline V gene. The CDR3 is CASSLGQGSGETQYF. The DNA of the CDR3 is TGCGCCAGCAGCTTGGGGCAGGGCTCAGGAGAGACCCAGTACTTC.

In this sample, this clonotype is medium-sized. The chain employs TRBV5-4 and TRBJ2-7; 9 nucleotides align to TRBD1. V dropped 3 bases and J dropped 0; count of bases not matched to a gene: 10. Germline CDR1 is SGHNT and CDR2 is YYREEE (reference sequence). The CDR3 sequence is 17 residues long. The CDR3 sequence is CASSSGTGWIASYEQYF. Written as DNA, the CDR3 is TGTGCCAGCAGCTCCGGGACAGGGTGGATTGCCTCCTACGAGCAGTACTTC. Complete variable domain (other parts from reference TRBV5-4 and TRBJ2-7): ETGVTQSPTHLIKTRGQQVTLRCSSQSGHNTVSWYQQALGQGPQFIFQYYREEENGRGNFPPRFSGLQFPNYSSELNVNALELDDSALYLCASSSGTGWIASYEQYFGPGTRLTVT.

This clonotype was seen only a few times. CDR3 bases: TGCGCCAGCAGGGGCGGCTCCTACGAGCAGTACTTC. Residues: CASRGGSYEQYF. The chain uses TRBV5-1 and TRBJ2-7; D call uncertain. The germline V and J ends were trimmed by 5 bases and 0 bases, with 6 bases remaining between them. This CDR3 is built from 12 residues. CDR1 is SGHRS and CDR2 is YFSETQ in the germline V gene.

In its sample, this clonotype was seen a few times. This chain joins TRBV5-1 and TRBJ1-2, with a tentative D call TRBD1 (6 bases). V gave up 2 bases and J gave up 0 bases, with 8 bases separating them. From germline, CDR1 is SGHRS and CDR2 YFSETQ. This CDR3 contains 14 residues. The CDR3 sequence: CASSFTGTNYGYTF. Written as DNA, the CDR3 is TGCGCCAGCAGCTTTACAGGGACTAACTATGGCTACACCTTC.

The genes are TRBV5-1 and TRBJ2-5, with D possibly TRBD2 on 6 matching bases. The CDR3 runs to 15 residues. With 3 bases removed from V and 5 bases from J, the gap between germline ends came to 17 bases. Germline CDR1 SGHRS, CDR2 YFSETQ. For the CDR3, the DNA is TGCGCCAGCAGCTCCCTCGGCAGGGACTTCGAGACCCAGTACTTC. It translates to CASSSLGRDFETQYF.

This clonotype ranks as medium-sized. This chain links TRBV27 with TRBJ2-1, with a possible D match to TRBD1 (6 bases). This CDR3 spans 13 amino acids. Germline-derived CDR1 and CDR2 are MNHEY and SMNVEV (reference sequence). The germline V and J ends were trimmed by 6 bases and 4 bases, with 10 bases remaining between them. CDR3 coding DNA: TGTGCCAGCAGCTTACAGGGTTACAATGAGCAGTTCTTC. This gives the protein CASSLQGYNEQFF.

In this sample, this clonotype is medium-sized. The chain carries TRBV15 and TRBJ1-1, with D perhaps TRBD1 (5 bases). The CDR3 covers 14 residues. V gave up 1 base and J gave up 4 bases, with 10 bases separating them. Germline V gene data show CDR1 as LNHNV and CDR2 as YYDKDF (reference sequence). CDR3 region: CATSRGGTGTEAFF. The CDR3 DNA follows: TGTGCCACCAGCAGAGGAGGGACGGGCACTGAAGCTTTCTTT.

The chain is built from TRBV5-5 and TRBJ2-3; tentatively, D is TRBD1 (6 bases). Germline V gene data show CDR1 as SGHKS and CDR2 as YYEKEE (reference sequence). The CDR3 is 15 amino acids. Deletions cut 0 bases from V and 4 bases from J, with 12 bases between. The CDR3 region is CASSLALTGSDTQYF. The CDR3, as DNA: TGTGCCAGCAGCTTGGCCTTAACAGGGTCAGATACGCAGTATTTT. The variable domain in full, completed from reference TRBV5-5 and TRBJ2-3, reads DAGVTQSPTHLIKTRGQQVTLRCSPISGHKSVSWYQQVLGQGPQFIFQYYEKEERGRGNFPDRFSARQFPNYSSELNVNALLLGDSALYLCASSLALTGSDTQYFGPGTRLTVL.

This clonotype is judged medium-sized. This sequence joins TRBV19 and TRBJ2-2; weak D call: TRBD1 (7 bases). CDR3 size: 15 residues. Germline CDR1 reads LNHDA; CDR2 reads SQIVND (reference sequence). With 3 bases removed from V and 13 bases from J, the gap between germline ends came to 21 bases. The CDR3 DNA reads TGTGCCAGTAGTATCTCCACTATCAGACAGGGAGGGCTGTTTTTT. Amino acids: CASSISTIRQGGLFF.

This CDR3 is CASSPDRLADEQYF. CDR3 in DNA: TGTGCCAGCAGTCCAGACAGGTTAGCGGACGAGCAGTACTTC. The chain has TRBV12-3 or TRBV12-4 and TRBJ2-7, with D perhaps given as TRBD1 or TRBD2 (6 bases each). Trimming took off 5 bases at V and 5 bases at J, with 16 bases between the two ends. This CDR3 has 14 amino acids.

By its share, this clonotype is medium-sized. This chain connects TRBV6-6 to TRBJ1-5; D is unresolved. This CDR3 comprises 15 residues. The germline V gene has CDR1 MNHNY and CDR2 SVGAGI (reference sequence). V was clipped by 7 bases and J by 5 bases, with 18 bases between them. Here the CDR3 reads CASTPGEGADQPQHF. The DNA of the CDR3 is TGTGCCAGCACCCCTGGGGAGGGCGCTGATCAGCCCCAGCATTTT.

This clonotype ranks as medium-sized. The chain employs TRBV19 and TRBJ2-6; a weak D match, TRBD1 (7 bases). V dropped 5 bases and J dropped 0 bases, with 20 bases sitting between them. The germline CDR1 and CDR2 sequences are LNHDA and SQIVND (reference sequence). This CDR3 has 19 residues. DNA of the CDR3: TGTGCCAGTAGTGGGGGGACAGTGACCGATCCCTCTGGGGCCAACGTCCTGACTTTC. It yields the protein CASSGGTVTDPSGANVLTF.

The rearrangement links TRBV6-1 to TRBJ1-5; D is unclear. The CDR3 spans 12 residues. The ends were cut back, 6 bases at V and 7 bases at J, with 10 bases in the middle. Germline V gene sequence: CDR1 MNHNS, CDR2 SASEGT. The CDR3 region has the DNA TGTGCCAGCAGACCACGAGGACAGCCCCAGCATTTT. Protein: CASRPRGQPQHF.

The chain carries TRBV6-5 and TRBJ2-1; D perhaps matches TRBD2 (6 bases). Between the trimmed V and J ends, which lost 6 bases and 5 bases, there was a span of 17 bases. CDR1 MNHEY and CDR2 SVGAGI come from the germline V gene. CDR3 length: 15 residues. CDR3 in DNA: TGTGCCAGCAGCCGCGGGGTAGCGGAAAACAATGAGCAGTTCTTC. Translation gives CASSRGVAENNEQFF.

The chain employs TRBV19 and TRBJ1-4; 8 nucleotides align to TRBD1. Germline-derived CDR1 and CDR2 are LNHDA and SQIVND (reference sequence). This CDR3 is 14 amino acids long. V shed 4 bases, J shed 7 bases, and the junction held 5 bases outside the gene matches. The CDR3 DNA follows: TGTGCCAGTAGTACCCAGGGGGCCCTTGAAAAACTGTTTTTT. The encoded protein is CASSTQGALEKLFF.

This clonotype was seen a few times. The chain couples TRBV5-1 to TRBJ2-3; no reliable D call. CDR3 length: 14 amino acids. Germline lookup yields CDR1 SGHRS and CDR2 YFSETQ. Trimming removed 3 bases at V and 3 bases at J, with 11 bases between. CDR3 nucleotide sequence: TGCGCCAGCAGCTATGGATTCCCTACAGATACGCAGTATTTT. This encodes CASSYGFPTDTQYF.

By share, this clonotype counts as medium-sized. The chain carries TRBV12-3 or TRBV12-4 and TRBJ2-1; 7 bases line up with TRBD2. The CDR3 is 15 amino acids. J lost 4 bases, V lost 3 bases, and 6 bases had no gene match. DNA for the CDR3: TGTGCCAGCAGTTTGACTAGCCTAAGATACAATGAGCAGTTCTTC. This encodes CASSLTSLRYNEQFF.

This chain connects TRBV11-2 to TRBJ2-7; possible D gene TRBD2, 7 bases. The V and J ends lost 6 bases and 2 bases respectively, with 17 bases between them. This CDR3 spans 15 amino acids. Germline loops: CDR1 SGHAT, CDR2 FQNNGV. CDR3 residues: CASRGGGLHAYEQYF. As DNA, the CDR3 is TGTGCCAGCAGAGGGGGGGGTCTACATGCCTACGAGCAGTACTTC. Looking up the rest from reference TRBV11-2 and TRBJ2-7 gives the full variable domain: EAGVAQSPRYKIIEKRQSVAFWCNPISGHATLYWYQQILGQGPKLLIQFQNNGVVDDSQLPKDRFSAERLKGVDSTLKIQPAKLEDSAVYLCASRGGGLHAYEQYFGPGTRLTVT.

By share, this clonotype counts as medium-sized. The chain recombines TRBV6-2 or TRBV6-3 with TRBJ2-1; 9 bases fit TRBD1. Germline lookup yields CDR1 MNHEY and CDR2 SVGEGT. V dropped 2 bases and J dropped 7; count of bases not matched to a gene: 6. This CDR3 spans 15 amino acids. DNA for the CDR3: TGTGCCAGCAGTTACCGGGACAGGGAAACGAATGAGCAGTTCTTC. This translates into CASSYRDRETNEQFF.